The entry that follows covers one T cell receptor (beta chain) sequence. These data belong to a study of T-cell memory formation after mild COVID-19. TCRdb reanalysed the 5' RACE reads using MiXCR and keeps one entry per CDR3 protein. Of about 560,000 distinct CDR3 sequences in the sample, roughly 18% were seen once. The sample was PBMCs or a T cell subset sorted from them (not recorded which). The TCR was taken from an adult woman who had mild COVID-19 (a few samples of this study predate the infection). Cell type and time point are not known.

The CDR3 spells CATSRDFRVLETQYF. CDR3 nucleotide sequence: TGTGCCACCAGCAGAGATTTTCGGGTCTTAGAGACCCAGTACTTC. The V and J genes are TRBV15 and TRBJ2-5; D not certain. With 0 bases removed from V and 4 bases from J, the gap between germline ends came to 12 bases. The CDR3 runs to 15 residues. Germline V lookup: CDR1 LNHNV, CDR2 YYDKDF (reference sequence).